These 24 T cell receptor beta chains originate from one sample sequenced in a study of blood T cells in healthy people across ages. With a J-beta primer mix and a sample-barcoded 5' primer, a second PCR ran about 7 to 12 cycles. TCRdb passed the 5' RACE reads through MiXCR, listing each CDR3 protein once. The sample yields around 1,600,000 distinct CDR3 sequences, approximately 43% seen once. Sample: blood. The receptors stem from a woman aged 18-35 years in good health.

The gene calls are TRBV20-1 and TRBJ2-7; D call uncertain. The V gene lost 3 bases and the J gene lost 0 bases, with 12 bases spanning the gap. The CDR3 length is 14 residues. Germline V gene lookup returns CDR1 DFQATT and CDR2 SNEGSKA (reference sequence). The CDR3 is CSASYWLSSYEQYF. The DNA for the CDR3 is TGCAGTGCTAGTTATTGGCTTAGCTCCTACGAGCAGTACTTC.

The chain's CDR3 is CASSPRLAGSDNEQFF. The CDR3 nucleotides read TGCGCCAGCAGCCCTAGACTAGCGGGGTCTGACAATGAGCAGTTCTTC. The rearrangement links TRBV5-1 to TRBJ2-1, with 11 positions matching TRBD2. The V gene's germline CDR1 is SGHRS and CDR2 YFSETQ. The CDR3 has 16 residues. V lost 4 bases to trimming and J lost 5 bases; unmatched junction nucleotides: 8.

The V and J genes are TRBV4-1 and TRBJ2-1; D may be TRBD2 (6 bases). CDR1 MGHRA and CDR2 YSYEKL come from the germline V gene. The ends were cut back, 1 base at V and 0 bases at J, with 10 bases in the middle. This CDR3 has 16 amino acids. CDR3 in amino acids: CASSQGWRDSYNEQFF. CDR3 nucleotide sequence: TGCGCCAGCAGCCAAGGTTGGCGGGACTCCTACAATGAGCAGTTCTTC.

This clonotype was detected once. The chain uses TRBV2 and TRBJ2-1; D possibly corresponds to TRBD2 (5 bases). The length of the CDR3 is 13 residues. Germline assignment: CDR1 SNHLY and CDR2 FYNNEI. V was shortened by 6 bases and J by 7 bases, with 13 bases between the two germline ends. The DNA of the CDR3 is TGTGCCAGCAGGATCGAGGGTAGGAATGAGCAGTTCTTC. This codes for CASRIEGRNEQFF.

The V call is TRBV4-3, the J call TRBJ1-5; D is unresolved. Trimming left V 1 base short and J 5 bases short, with 15 bases between. This CDR3 has 16 residues. The germline V gene has CDR1 LGHNA and CDR2 YSLEER. Here the CDR3 reads CASSQGVMTVHQPQHF. For the CDR3, the DNA is TGCGCCAGCAGCCAAGGAGTAATGACGGTTCATCAGCCCCAGCATTTT.

The chain employs TRBV12-3 or TRBV12-4 and TRBJ2-7; D gene unclear. The V gene lost 8 bases and the J gene lost 4 bases, with 24 bases spanning the gap. The CDR3 is 16 amino acids. CDR3 bases: TGTGCCAGCCCCGGTCTGAACGAGGAGAGATTTTACGAGCAGTACTTC. Its translation: CASPGLNEERFYEQYF.

This sequence joins TRBV4-3 and TRBJ2-7; weak D call: TRBD1 (6 bases). The V end was cut by 0 bases, the J end by 2 bases, with 8 bases between. CDR1 and CDR2 (germline): LGHNA, YSLEER. There are 14 residues in the CDR3. The CDR3 sequence is CASSQDAGAYEQYF. The CDR3 DNA is TGCGCCAGCAGCCAAGACGCAGGGGCCTACGAGCAGTACTTC.

V usage is TRBV7-2 and J usage is TRBJ2-1, with D tentatively TRBD1 (5 bases). Germline CDR1 reads SGHTA; CDR2 reads FQGNSA. V gave up 1 base and J gave up 6 bases, with 10 bases separating them. The CDR3 runs to 14 residues. CDR3 residues: CASSLEGASNEQFF. As DNA, the CDR3 is TGTGCCAGCAGCTTAGAAGGGGCTAGCAATGAGCAGTTCTTC.

The chain uses TRBV27 and TRBJ2-1, with TRBD2 matching 10 bases. Germline CDR1 MNHEY, CDR2 SMNVEV (reference sequence). The trim removed 6 bases at V and 7 bases at J, leaving 12 bases unmatched. CDR3 size: 16 residues. DNA of the CDR3: TGTGCCAGCAGCACCTTTGGAGCGGGAGGGCCTAATGAGCAGTTCTTC. This gives the protein CASSTFGAGGPNEQFF.

The rearrangement links TRBV20-1 to TRBJ2-3; TRBD1 or TRBD2 may be the D gene (5 bases each). V gave up 1 base and J gave up 2 bases, with 16 bases separating them. This CDR3 has 16 amino acids. Germline V gene lookup returns CDR1 DFQATT and CDR2 SNEGSKA (reference sequence). CDR3 residues: CSARGDPNAFTDTQYF. CDR3 sequence (DNA): TGCAGTGCTAGAGGGGACCCAAACGCTTTCACAGATACGCAGTATTTT.

The V gene is TRBV20-1, the J gene TRBJ1-2; D unclear. The CDR3 runs to 13 residues. CDR1 DFQATT and CDR2 SNEGSKA come from the germline V gene (reference sequence). Between the trimmed V and J ends, which lost 0 bases and 7 bases, there was a span of 12 bases. CDR3 DNA sequence: TGCAGTGCTAGAGATCCGACGGGAAGTGGCTACACCTTC. Translating it yields CSARDPTGSGYTF.

This clonotype was observed a handful of times. The J gene is TRBJ2-1, the V gene TRBV27; 13 bases agree with TRBD2. V dropped 4 bases and J dropped 6; count of bases not matched to a gene: 3. The germline V gene encodes CDR1 MNHEY and CDR2 SMNVEV (reference sequence). The CDR3 is made up of 15 amino acids. The CDR3 nucleotides read TGTGCCAGCAGTTCGGGACTAGCGGGACTCAATGAGCAGTTCTTC. It encodes CASSSGLAGLNEQFF.

The CDR3 nucleotides read TGTGCCAGCAGCTTAGTACGGGGGACAAACCAAGAGACCCAGTACTTC. This sequence encodes CASSLVRGTNQETQYF. J is TRBJ2-5 and V is TRBV7-2, with D perhaps given as TRBD1 or TRBD2 (6 bases each). This CDR3 is built from 16 residues. In germline, CDR1 is SGHTA, CDR2 FQGNSA. Trimming pared 1 base from V and 0 bases from J, leaving 12 bases between.

This sequence joins TRBV7-9 and TRBJ2-6; D remains ambiguous. The germline V and J ends were trimmed by 3 bases and 0 bases, with 15 bases remaining between them. This CDR3 comprises 18 residues. The germline gives CDR1 SEHNR, CDR2 FQNEAQ (reference sequence). CDR3 in DNA: TGTGCCAGCAGCTTGTCCCTGGGCGCCCCCTCTGGGGCCAACGTCCTGACTTTC. It translates to CASSLSLGAPSGANVLTF.

The gene calls are TRBV7-9 and TRBJ1-2, with 8 bases aligning to TRBD1. V was pared by 2 bases and J by 4 bases, with 9 bases of the junction left unmatched. The germline gives CDR1 SEHNR, CDR2 FQNEAQ (reference sequence). The CDR3 spans 16 residues. The CDR3: CASSLSGTGSRYGYTF. The CDR3 DNA sequence: TGTGCCAGCAGCTTATCGGGGACAGGCTCCCGCTATGGCTACACCTTC.

The rearrangement links TRBV29-1 to TRBJ2-4; TRBD1 agrees at 7 bases. V shed 1 base, J shed 6 bases, and the junction held 3 bases outside the gene matches. There are 13 residues in the CDR3. From germline, CDR1 is SQVTM and CDR2 ANQGSEA. The CDR3 protein is CSVEGTGSNIQYF. CDR3 in DNA: TGCAGCGTTGAAGGGACAGGCTCAAACATTCAGTACTTC.

This clonotype came up a few times. This chain joins TRBV2 and TRBJ2-7; possibly TRBD1 for D (6 bases). The germline V gene encodes CDR1 SNHLY and CDR2 FYNNEI. Trimming shortened V by 0 bases and J by 3 bases, and 12 bases separated the two germline ends. This CDR3 is 15 amino acids long. In DNA, the CDR3 is TGTGCCAGCAGTGAAGCGACCGGGACACTCTACGAGCAGTACTTC. Its translation is CASSEATGTLYEQYF.

The chain combines TRBV30 with TRBJ1-1, with a possible D match to TRBD1 (5 bases). The CDR3 runs to 12 residues. V lost 2 bases and J 5 bases, leaving 9 bases between the germline ends. Per germline, CDR1 GTSNPN and CDR2 SVGIG (reference sequence). In DNA form, the CDR3 reads TGTGCCTGGAGTCCAGGGTTTACTGAAGCTTTCTTT. Protein product: CAWSPGFTEAFF.

This chain uses TRBV4-2 with TRBJ2-4; 10 bases are a match to TRBD2. The J segment lost 5 bases and the V segment lost 2 bases, leaving 6 bases of the junction unmatched. The CDR3 extends over 16 amino acids. Germline V CDR1 and CDR2: LGHNA, YNFKEQ. The CDR3 here is CASSQTSGVGENIQYF. The CDR3 DNA reads as TGTGCCAGCAGCCAAACTAGCGGGGTAGGAGAAAACATTCAGTACTTC.

The chain carries TRBV6-6 and TRBJ1-2; TRBD1 agrees at 9 bases. With 5 bases clipped from V and 10 bases from J, the junction kept 11 bases outside the gene matches. The germline V gene encodes CDR1 MNHNY and CDR2 SVGAGI (reference sequence). The CDR3 has 14 residues. The chain's CDR3 is CASSTGTGRVAYTF. Here the CDR3 DNA reads TGTGCCAGCAGTACTGGGACAGGGAGAGTTGCCTACACCTTC.

This clonotype was recorded a few times. The chain is built from TRBV27 and TRBJ2-7; D is possibly TRBD2 (5 bases). The V gene lost 4 bases and the J gene lost 2 bases, with 15 bases spanning the gap. The CDR3 runs to 15 residues. Germline CDR1 MNHEY, CDR2 SMNVEV (reference sequence). In nucleotides, the CDR3 is TGTGCCAGCAGTTCGAATTCACGAGGGACCTACGAGCAGTACTTC. It specifies CASSSNSRGTYEQYF.

This chain connects TRBV6-2 or TRBV6-3 to TRBJ1-5; no clear D gene. This CDR3 comprises 16 residues. Germline lookup yields CDR1 MNHEY and CDR2 SVGEGT. Trimming took 6 bases from V and 4 from J, leaving 19 bases between them. For the CDR3, the DNA is TGTGCCAGCAGCCAAAGAACAAACCTTGCAAATCAGCCCCAGCATTTT. Amino acid sequence: CASSQRTNLANQPQHF.

This clonotype has more than one count but fewer than ten. This rearrangement joins TRBV24-1 to TRBJ2-2; D remains ambiguous. The ends were cut back, 7 bases at V and 1 base at J, with 9 bases in the middle. The length of the CDR3 is 14 residues. CDR1 and CDR2 from the germline V gene are KGHDR and SFDVKD. The CDR3 spells CATRRFWNTGELFF. As DNA, the CDR3 is TGTGCCACCAGACGATTTTGGAACACCGGGGAGCTGTTTTTT.

In regard to this clonotype: A much larger clone lies a single base off, so this may be a read error. J is TRBJ2-5 and V is TRBV27; 8 positions agree with TRBD1. This CDR3 comprises 14 residues. The J segment lost 3 bases and the V segment lost 2 bases, leaving 2 bases of the junction unmatched. The germline V gene has CDR1 MNHEY and CDR2 SMNVEV (reference sequence). For the CDR3, the DNA is TGTGCCAGCAGTTTAGTGGGACAGGAAGAGACCCAGTACTTC. This encodes CASSLVGQEETQYF.